Sequencing of this T cell receptor (beta chain) was carried out in a study of T-cell reconstitution after alpha-beta-depleted transplantation in children. Study-wide findings and caveats: A year had passed since transplant, and T-cell counts and diversity by then came mostly from newly produced T cells.

Points on this clonotype: The antigen is not known.

For TCRbeta, the library was prepared with unique molecular identifiers. TCRdb analysed the PCR reads with MiXCR anew, one entry per CDR3 protein. The repertoire holds fewer than 550,000 distinct CDR3 sequences, with 10% to 12% as singletons. The V gene end was trimmed by 4 bases and the J gene end by 8 bases; junction bases not matched to a gene: 13. CDR1 and CDR2 from the germline V gene are LGHNA and YNFKEQ. This CDR3 contains 16 residues. Sequenced here: PBMCs, mostly from graft donor cells, sampled 180 days after TCRalphabeta/CD19-depleted stem cell transplant. The chain joins TRBV4-2 to TRBJ2-1, with 8 bases that match TRBD2. The sequence derives from a female patient aged 2 to 10 who had a stem cell transplant for aplastic anemia, so the T cells may come from the graft donor. The CDR3 is CASSPLVGRASDEQFF. The CDR3 coding sequence is TGTGCCAGCAGCCCCCTTGTCGGGAGGGCCTCTGATGAGCAGTTCTTC.